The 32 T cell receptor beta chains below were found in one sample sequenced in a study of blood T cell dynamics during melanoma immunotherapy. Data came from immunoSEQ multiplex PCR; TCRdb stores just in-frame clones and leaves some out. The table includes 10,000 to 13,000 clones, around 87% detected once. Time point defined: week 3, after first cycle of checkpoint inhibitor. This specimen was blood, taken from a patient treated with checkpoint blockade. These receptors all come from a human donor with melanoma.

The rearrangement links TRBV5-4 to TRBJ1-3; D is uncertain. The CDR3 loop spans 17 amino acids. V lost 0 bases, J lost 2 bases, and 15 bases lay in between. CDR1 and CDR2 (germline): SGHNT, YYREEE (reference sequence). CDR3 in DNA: TGTGCCAGCAGCTTGGATCCCAGTCGGATTGCTGGAAACACCATATATTTT. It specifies CASSLDPSRIAGNTIYF.

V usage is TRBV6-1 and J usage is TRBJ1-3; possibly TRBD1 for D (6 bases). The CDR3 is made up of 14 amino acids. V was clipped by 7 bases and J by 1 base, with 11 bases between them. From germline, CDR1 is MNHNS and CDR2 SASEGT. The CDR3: CASKEGGSGNTIYF. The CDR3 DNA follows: TGTGCCAGCAAGGAGGGGGGGTCTGGAAACACCATATATTTT.

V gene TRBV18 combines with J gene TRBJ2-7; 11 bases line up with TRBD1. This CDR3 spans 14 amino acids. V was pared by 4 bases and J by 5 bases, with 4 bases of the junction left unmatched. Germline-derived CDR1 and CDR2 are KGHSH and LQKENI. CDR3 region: CASSRLGQGDEQYV. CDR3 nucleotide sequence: TGTGCCAGCTCACGGCTGGGACAGGGGGACGAGCAGTACGTC.

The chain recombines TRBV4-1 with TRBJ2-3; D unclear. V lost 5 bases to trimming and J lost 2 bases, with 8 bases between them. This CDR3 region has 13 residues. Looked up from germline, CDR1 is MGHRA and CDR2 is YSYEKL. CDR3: CASSLMNTDTQYF. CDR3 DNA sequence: TGCGCCAGCAGCTTAATGAACACAGATACGCAGTATTTT.

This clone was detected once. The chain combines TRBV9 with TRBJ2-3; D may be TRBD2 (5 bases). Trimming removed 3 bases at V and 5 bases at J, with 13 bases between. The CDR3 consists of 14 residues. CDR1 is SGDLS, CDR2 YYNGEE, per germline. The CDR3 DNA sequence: TGTGCCAGCAGCGCCCGGACGGGGATAGATACGCAGTATTTT. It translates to CASSARTGIDTQYF.

The CDR3 DNA reads as TGTGCCAGCAGCTTAGTATTAGGGAATGAAAAACTGTTTTTT. It is translated as CASSLVLGNEKLFF. This chain uses TRBV11-2 with TRBJ1-4; D gene unclear. The CDR3 is made up of 14 amino acids. CDR1 is SGHAT, CDR2 FQNNGV, per germline. Trimming stripped 1 base from V and 5 bases from J, with 8 bases between.

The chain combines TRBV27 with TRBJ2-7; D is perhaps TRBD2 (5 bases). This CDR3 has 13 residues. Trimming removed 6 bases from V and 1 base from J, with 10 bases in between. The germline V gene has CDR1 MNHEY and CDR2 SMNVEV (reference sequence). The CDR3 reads CASSKLGSYEQYV. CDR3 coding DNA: TGTGCCAGCAGCAAACTAGGATCCTACGAGCAGTACGTC.

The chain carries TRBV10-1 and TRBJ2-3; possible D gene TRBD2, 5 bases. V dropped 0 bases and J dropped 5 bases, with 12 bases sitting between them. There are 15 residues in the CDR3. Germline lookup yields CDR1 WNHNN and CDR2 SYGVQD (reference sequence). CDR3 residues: CASSESDWLGDTQYF. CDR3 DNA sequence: TGCGCCAGCAGTGAGTCGGACTGGCTGGGAGATACGCAGTATTTT.

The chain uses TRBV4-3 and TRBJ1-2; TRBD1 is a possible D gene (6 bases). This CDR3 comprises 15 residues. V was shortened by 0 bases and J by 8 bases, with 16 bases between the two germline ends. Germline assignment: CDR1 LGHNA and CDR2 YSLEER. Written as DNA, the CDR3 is TGCGCCAGCAGCCAAGATTTTACAGGGAGGCGAGGCTACACCTTC. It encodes CASSQDFTGRRGYTF.

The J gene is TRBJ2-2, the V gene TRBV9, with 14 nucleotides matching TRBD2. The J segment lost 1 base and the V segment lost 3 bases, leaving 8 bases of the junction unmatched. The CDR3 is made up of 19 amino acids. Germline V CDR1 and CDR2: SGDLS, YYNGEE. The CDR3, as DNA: TGTGCCAGCAGCGGCCCCGGGACTAGCGGGGGCCGGAACACCGGGGAGCTGTTTTTT. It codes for CASSGPGTSGGRNTGELFF.

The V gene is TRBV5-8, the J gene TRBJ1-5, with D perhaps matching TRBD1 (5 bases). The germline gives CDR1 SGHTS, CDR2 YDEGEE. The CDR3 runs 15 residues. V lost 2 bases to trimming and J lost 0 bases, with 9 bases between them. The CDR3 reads CASSFGTSSNQPQHF. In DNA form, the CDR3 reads TGTGCCAGCAGCTTTGGGACCAGTAGCAATCAGCCCCAGCATTTT.

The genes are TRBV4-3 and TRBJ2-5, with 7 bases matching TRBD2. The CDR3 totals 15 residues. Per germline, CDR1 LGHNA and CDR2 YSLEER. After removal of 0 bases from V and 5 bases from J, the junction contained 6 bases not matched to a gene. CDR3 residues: CASSQDFGGRETQYF. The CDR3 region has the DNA TGCGCCAGCAGCCAAGATTTCGGGGGGAGGGAGACCCAGTACTTC.

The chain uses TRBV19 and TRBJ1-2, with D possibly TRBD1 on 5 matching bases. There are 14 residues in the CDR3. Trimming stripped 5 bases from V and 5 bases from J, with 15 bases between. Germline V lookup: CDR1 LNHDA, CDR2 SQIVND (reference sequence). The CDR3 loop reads CASSPLDMGYGYTF. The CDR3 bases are TGTGCCAGTAGTCCCCTGGACATGGGGTATGGCTACACCTTC.

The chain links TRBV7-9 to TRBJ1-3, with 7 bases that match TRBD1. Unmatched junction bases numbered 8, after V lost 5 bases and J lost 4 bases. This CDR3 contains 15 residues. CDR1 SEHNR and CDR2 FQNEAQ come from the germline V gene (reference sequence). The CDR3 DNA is TGTGCCAGCAGCGCCCGACAGGGAGGCGGAAACACCATATATTTT. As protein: CASSARQGGGNTIYF. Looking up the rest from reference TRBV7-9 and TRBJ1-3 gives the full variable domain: DTGVSQNPRHKITKRGQNVTFRCDPISEHNRLYWYRQTLGQGPEFLTYFQNEAQLEKSRLLSDRFSAERPKGSFSTLEIQRTEQGDSAMYLCASSARQGGGNTIYFGEGSWLTVV.

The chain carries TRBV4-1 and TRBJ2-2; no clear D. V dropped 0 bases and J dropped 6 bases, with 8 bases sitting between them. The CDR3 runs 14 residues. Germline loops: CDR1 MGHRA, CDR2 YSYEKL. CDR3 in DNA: TGCGCCAGCAGCCAAGATTACATAGCCGGGGAGCTGTTTTTT. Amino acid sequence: CASSQDYIAGELFF.

For the CDR3, the DNA is TGCGCCAGCAGAGAGCGGGGGGATGTCGGAGGGGCCAACGTCCTGACTTTC. The encoded protein is CASRERGDVGGANVLTF. The chain carries TRBV5-1 and TRBJ2-6; 9 bases are shared with TRBD2. V lost 5 bases, J lost 4 bases, and 10 bases stayed unmatched. The germline gives CDR1 SGHRS, CDR2 YFSETQ. The CDR3 runs 17 residues.

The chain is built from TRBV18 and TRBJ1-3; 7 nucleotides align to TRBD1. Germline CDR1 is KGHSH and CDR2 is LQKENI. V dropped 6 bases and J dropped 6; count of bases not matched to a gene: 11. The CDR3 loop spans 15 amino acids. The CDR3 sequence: CASSRSTGPLNTIYF. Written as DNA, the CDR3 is TGTGCCAGCTCCCGATCGACAGGGCCCCTAAACACCATATATTTT.

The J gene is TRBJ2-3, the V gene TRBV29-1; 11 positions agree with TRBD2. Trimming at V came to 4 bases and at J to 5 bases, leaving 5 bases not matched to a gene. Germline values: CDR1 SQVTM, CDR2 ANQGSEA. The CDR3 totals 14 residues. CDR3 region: CSVGGTSGLDTQYF. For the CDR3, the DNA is TGCAGCGTTGGCGGGACTAGCGGCTTAGATACGCAGTATTTT.

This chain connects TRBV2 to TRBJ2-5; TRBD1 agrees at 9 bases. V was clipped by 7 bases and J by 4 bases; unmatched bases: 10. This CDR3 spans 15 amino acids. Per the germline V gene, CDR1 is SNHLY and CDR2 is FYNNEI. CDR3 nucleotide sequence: TGTGCCAGCACCCCTAACGGACAGGGGTCAGAGACCCAGTACTTC. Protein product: CASTPNGQGSETQYF.

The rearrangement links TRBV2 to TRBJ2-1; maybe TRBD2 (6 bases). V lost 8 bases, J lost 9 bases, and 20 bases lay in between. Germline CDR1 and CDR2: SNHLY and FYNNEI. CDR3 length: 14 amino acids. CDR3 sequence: CASGEDSRIGEQFF. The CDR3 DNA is TGTGCCAGCGGGGAGGATAGTAGAATTGGTGAGCAGTTCTTC.

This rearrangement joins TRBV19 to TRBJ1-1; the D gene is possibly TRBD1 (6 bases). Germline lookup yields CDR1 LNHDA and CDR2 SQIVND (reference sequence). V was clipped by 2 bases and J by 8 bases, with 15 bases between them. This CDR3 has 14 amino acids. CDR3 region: CASSIPSTGREAFF. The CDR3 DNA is TGTGCCAGTAGTATACCCTCCACAGGGAGAGAAGCTTTCTTT.

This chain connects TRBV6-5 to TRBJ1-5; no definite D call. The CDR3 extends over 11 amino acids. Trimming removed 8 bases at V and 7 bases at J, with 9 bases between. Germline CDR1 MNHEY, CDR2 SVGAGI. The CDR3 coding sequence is TGTGCCAGCGGGTATCAACAGCCCCAGCATTTT. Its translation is CASGYQQPQHF.

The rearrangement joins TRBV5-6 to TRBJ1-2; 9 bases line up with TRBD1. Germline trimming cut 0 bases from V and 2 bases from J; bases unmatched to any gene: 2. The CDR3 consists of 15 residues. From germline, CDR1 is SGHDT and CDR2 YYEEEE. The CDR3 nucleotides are TGTGCCAGCAGCTTGGCGGGGACAGGGAACTATGGCTACACCTTC. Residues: CASSLAGTGNYGYTF.

The chain's CDR3 is CASRGRSPAYNSPLHF. CDR3 DNA sequence: TGTGCCAGCAGGGGTAGGTCTCCGGCCTATAATTCACCCCTCCACTTT. The chain recombines TRBV2 with TRBJ1-6; no reliable D call. The germline gives CDR1 SNHLY, CDR2 FYNNEI. This CDR3 has 16 residues. Trimming left V 6 bases short and J 2 bases short, with 14 bases between.

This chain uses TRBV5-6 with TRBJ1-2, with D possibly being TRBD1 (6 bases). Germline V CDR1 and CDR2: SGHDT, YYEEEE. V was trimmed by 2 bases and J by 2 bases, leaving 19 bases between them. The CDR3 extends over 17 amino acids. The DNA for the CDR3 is TGTGCCAGCAGCTTATTGACAGGCCCATCAGAGAACTATGGCTACACCTTC. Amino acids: CASSLLTGPSENYGYTF.

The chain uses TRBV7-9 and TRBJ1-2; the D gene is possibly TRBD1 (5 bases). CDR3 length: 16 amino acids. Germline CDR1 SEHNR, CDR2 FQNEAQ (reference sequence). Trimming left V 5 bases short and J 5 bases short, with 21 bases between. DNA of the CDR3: TGTGCCAGCAGCCTCAATACGTGGGGGTTGAGATATGGCTACACCTTC. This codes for CASSLNTWGLRYGYTF.

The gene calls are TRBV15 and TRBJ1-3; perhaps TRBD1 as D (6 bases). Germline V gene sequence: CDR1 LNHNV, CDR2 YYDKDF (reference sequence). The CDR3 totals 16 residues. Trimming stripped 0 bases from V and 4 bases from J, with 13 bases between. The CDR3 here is CATSRDRGRGGNTIYF. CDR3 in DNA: TGTGCCACCAGCAGAGATCGGGGCAGGGGAGGAAACACCATATATTTT.

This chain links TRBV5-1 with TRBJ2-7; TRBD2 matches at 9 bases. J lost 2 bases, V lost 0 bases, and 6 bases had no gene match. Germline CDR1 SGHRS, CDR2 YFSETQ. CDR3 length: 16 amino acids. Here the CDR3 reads CASSLVAGGGAYEQYF. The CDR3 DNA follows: TGCGCCAGCAGCTTGGTGGCTGGCGGGGGGGCCTACGAGCAGTACTTC.

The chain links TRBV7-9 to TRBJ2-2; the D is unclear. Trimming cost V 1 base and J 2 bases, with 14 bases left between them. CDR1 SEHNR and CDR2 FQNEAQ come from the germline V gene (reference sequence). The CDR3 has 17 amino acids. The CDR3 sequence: CASSLELGPKNTGELFF. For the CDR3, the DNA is TGTGCCAGCAGCTTAGAACTGGGCCCCAAAAACACCGGGGAGCTGTTTTTT. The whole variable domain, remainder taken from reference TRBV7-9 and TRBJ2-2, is DTGVSQNPRHKITKRGQNVTFRCDPISEHNRLYWYRQTLGQGPEFLTYFQNEAQLEKSRLLSDRFSAERPKGSFSTLEIQRTEQGDSAMYLCASSLELGPKNTGELFFGEGSRLTVL.

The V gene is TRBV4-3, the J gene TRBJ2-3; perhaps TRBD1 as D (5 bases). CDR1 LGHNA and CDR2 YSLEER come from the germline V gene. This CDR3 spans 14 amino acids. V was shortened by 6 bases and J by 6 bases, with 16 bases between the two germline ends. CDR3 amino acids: CASSPGLGEDTQYF. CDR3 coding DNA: TGCGCCAGCAGTCCAGGGCTGGGCGAGGATACGCAGTATTTT.

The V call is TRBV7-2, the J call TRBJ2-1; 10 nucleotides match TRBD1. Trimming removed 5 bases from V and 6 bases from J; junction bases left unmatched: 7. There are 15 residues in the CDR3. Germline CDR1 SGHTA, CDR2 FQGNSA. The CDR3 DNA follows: TGTGCCAGCAGCCAGGACAGGGGGGGGTTCAATGAGCAGTTCTTC. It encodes CASSQDRGGFNEQFF.

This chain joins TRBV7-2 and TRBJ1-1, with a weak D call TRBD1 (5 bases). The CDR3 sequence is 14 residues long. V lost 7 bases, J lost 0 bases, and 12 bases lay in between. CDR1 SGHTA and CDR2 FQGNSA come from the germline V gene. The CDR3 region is CASNSGTLNTEAFF. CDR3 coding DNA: TGTGCCAGCAACTCAGGGACTTTGAACACTGAAGCTTTCTTT.